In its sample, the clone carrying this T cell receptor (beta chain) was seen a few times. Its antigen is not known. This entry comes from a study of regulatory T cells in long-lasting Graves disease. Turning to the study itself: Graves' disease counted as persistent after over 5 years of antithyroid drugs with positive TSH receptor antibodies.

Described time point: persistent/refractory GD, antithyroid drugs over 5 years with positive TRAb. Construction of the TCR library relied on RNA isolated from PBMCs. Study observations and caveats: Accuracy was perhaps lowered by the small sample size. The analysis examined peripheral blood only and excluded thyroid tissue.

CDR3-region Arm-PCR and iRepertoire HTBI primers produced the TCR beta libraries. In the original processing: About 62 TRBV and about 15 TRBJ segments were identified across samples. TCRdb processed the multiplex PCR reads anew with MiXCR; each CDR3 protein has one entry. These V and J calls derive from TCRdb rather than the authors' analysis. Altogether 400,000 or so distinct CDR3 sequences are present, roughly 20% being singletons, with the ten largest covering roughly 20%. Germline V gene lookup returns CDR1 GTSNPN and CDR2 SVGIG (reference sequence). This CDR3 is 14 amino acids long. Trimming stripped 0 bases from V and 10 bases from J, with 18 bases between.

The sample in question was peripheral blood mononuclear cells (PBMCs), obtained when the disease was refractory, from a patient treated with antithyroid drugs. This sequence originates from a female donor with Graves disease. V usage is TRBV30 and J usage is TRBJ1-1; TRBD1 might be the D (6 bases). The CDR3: CAWSVRGGSAGAFF. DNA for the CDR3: TGTGCCTGGAGTGTCAGGGGCGGGTCGGCCGGAGCTTTCTTT. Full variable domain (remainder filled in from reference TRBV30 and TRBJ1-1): SQTIHQWPATLVQPVGSPLSLECTVEGTSNPNLYWYRQAAGRGLQLLFYSVGIGQISSEVPQNLSASRPQDRQFILSSKKLLLSDSGFYLCAWSVRGGSAGAFFGQGTRLTVV.